This TCR beta chain was identified during a study of T cell responses to AZD1222 COVID-19 vaccine (TCRdb year 2021). For the wider study: A total of 233 trial participants underwent TCR sequencing, of whom some 200 had received two doses of AZD1222 and 26 had received two doses of the MenACWY control vaccine. Enrollment into the trials was organized by age into subgroups of 18-55, 56-69 and 70-plus years, and those subgroups contained roughly 150, 30 and 60 TCR-sequenced participants, respectively. What the study reported, not specific to this receptor: Because no samples from the day 14 peak response were available, repertoires could be characterized only after the peak T cell response. The 56-69-year group was small, and its depth increase did not reach significance, likely because of low power. Vaccine-associated CD4 TCRs spanned the whole spike protein, with dominant responses in regions 160-218 and 743-854. Conclusions about previously exposed vaccinees were limited because only six AZD1222 recipients were SARS-CoV-2 seropositive at baseline. Most participants were white British and females outnumbered males, and the authors suggested that clonal diversity may have been underestimated. Nearly half of unique spike-specific TCRs reportedly recognized epitopes outside regions mutated in the B.1.351 and B.1.1.7 variants. After two AZD1222 doses, spike-specific TCR breadth and depth were significantly higher than at day 0 and than in MenACWY recipients.

The time point label corresponds to: about 28 days (+/-7) after the second vaccine dose. AZD1222 recipients with second doses at about 4 weeks or about 12 weeks were pooled, because spike-specific TCR depth and breadth did not differ between schedules. Vaccinee samples were obtained from the UK trials COV001 and COV002, which included a single-blind randomized controlled phase 2/3 trial of AZD1222 (ChAdOx1 nCoV-19) in healthy adults. For TCRbeta chain sequencing, PBMC samples from trial participants were taken at day 0 and at day 28 after the second dose. The CDR3 regions of human TCRbeta chains were analyzed by immunosequencing. In the authors' own workflow: Repertoire TCRs were matched against a reference library of SARS-CoV-2-specific TCRs generated with the MIRA antigen-specificity platform. Breadth meant the fraction of unique TCRs that were SARS-CoV-2-associated, whereas depth meant the fraction of total T cells that were SARS-CoV-2-associated. Using the MIRA data, each spike-specific TCR was assigned both to the spike region to which the TCR was reactive and to a CD4 or CD8 class. Log10-transformed breadth and depth values were compared by one-way ANOVA with Sidak's multiple comparisons tests. What TCRdb holds here is the immuneACCESS table cut down to in-frame rearrangements. Part of the clones is not present; checked against another copy, under half of the missing clones reflect an unresolved V gene, and the others are unexplained. V and J calls and clone size are as listed in that table; D and trimming were resolved from the DNA. For this sample the table gives more than 75,000 clones, of which roughly four fifths were detected only once. The ten largest clonotypes hold roughly 1.3% of the sample.

CDR1 SGHTA and CDR2 FQGNSA are derived from the germline V gene. V loses 3 bases of germline sequence and J loses 4 bases, and the interval between the two ends is 9 bases. The CDR3, from cysteine to phenylalanine, totals 13 residues. CDR3 DNA is the only sequence kept; it has 39 bases, read in frame from the first base. This clone was counted between two and nine times. Its antigen specificity is not known. No qualities accompany the bases; no much larger clone lies one base away. In this chain, TRBV7-2 is recombined with TRBJ2-5; a weak D assignment points to TRBD2 (6 bases agree). The origin of this receptor is an adult who received the AZD1222 COVID-19 vaccine. The sample in question was peripheral blood, obtained 28 days after the second AZD1222 dose. The nucleotide sequence is TGTGCCAGCAGCTTTAGCGGTGTAGAGACCCAGTACTTC. Its translation is CASSFSGVETQYF.